These 19 T cell receptor beta chains came from one sample sequenced in a study of beta chain features in type 1 diabetes. Every isolated RNA sample was fully reverse transcribed, so sequencing captured expressed TCRB transcripts. This table comes from immunoSEQ multiplex PCR, and its TCRdb copy is limited to in-frame clones, with some not included. The sample contains hundreds of thousands of clones, roughly 15% of which appear only once. What was sequenced was naive CD4+ T cells from blood. Every receptor here comes from a young woman in good health.

The J gene is TRBJ2-7, the V gene TRBV18; the D gene is possibly TRBD1 (6 bases). V was trimmed by 6 bases and J by 4 bases, leaving 16 bases between them. The germline V gene has CDR1 KGHSH and CDR2 LQKENI. The CDR3 length is 14 residues. The CDR3 protein is CASSRLRDTYEQYF. CDR3 in DNA: TGTGCCAGCTCTCGACTCCGGGACACATACGAGCAGTACTTC.

The chain carries TRBV11-2 and TRBJ1-4; D ambiguous. The CDR3 has 14 amino acids. V gave up 1 base and J gave up 5 bases, with 8 bases separating them. Germline V gene lookup returns CDR1 SGHAT and CDR2 FQNNGV. Here the CDR3 DNA reads TGTGCCAGCAGCTTAGTCGGCGGCAATGAAAAACTGTTTTTT. It encodes CASSLVGGNEKLFF.

This clone was detected only once. J is TRBJ1-3 and V is TRBV27, with 10 nucleotides matching TRBD1. The trim removed 6 bases at V and 4 bases at J, leaving 6 bases unmatched. The CDR3 spans 15 residues. The germline gives CDR1 MNHEY, CDR2 SMNVEV (reference sequence). The CDR3 is CASSPDRGLGNTIYF. The CDR3 DNA sequence: TGTGCCAGCAGCCCTGACAGGGGGCTAGGAAACACCATATATTTT.

There are a few counts of this clone. This chain joins TRBV10-3 and TRBJ2-5, with 8 bases aligning to TRBD1. Trimming removed 6 bases from V and 4 bases from J; junction bases left unmatched: 4. From germline, CDR1 is ENHRY and CDR2 SYGVKD. The CDR3 is 13 amino acids. The CDR3 DNA follows: TGTGCCATCAGAAAAGACAGGGGAGAGACCCAGTACTTC. Its protein product is CAIRKDRGETQYF.

The chain uses TRBV28 and TRBJ1-2; TRBD1 matches 8 bases. The V and J ends lost 7 bases and 4 bases, in that order; junction bases with no gene match: 5. This CDR3 spans 13 amino acids. Germline V gives CDR1 MDHEN, CDR2 SYDVKM. This CDR3 is CASKRGQAYGYTF. CDR3 sequence (DNA): TGTGCCAGCAAGCGGGGACAGGCCTATGGCTACACCTTC.

The chain links TRBV28 to TRBJ1-5, with TRBD1 matching over 8 bases. The CDR3 is 15 residues long. With 5 bases clipped from V and 4 bases from J, the junction kept 7 bases outside the gene matches. CDR1 MDHEN and CDR2 SYDVKM come from the germline V gene. The CDR3 DNA is TGTGCCAGCAGTCTATCGGGACAGGATAATCAGCCCCAGCATTTT. Translation: CASSLSGQDNQPQHF.

The chain employs TRBV11-1 and TRBJ2-3; 8 bases line up with TRBD1. The CDR3 loop spans 14 amino acids. Germline-derived CDR1 and CDR2 are SGHAT and FQDESV (reference sequence). V lost 5 bases and J lost 6; bases outside the gene matches: 7. CDR3 bases: TGTGCCAGCAGCCAGGGGGCAGGAGTTGATACGCAGTATTTT. Translating gives CASSQGAGVDTQYF.

This rearrangement joins TRBV28 to TRBJ1-2; no reliable D call. Germline V gives CDR1 MDHEN, CDR2 SYDVKM. Trimming removed 3 bases at V and 8 bases at J, with 10 bases between. The CDR3 loop spans 12 amino acids. CDR3: CASSLGRKGYTF. The CDR3 bases are TGTGCCAGCAGTTTGGGCAGAAAGGGCTACACCTTC.

This clone was counted only a few times. V and J are TRBV5-6 and TRBJ2-7, with no clear D. V lost 6 bases and J 6 bases, leaving 22 bases between the germline ends. From germline, CDR1 is SGHDT and CDR2 YYEEEE. The CDR3 runs 15 residues. CDR3 sequence: CASTLSGPGYFEQYF. As DNA, the CDR3 is TGTGCCAGCACCCTTTCCGGTCCTGGGTATTTCGAGCAGTACTTC.

This clone was observed a handful of times. The CDR3 bases are TGTGCCAGCAGCGTGGGGGACAGGGCCGCCTACGAGCAGTACTTC. This gives the protein CASSVGDRAAYEQYF. The rearrangement joins TRBV9 to TRBJ2-7, with TRBD1 matching 9 bases. With 2 bases clipped from V and 2 bases from J, the junction kept 5 bases outside the gene matches. The CDR3 is made up of 15 amino acids. Germline V gives CDR1 SGDLS, CDR2 YYNGEE.

This rearrangement joins TRBV9 to TRBJ2-7; 7 nucleotides align to TRBD1. The CDR3 sequence is 14 residues long. The junction had 6 bases not matched to a gene; V was cut back by 4 bases and J by 2 bases. CDR1 is SGDLS, CDR2 YYNGEE, per germline. CDR3 in DNA: TGTGCCAGCAGCCAGACAGGGTGGGCCTACGAGCAGTACTTC. Its translation: CASSQTGWAYEQYF.

V gene TRBV10-3 combines with J gene TRBJ1-4; D is unclear. Germline CDR1 ENHRY, CDR2 SYGVKD. This CDR3 has 16 residues. The V and J ends lost 2 bases and 3 bases respectively, with 13 bases between them. In DNA form, the CDR3 reads TGTGCCATCAGTGAGATAGCTTTTTCGGCTAATGAAAAACTGTTTTTT. Its protein is CAISEIAFSANEKLFF.

The chain couples TRBV19 to TRBJ1-5; 9 bases line up with TRBD1. V shed 0 bases, J shed 0 bases, and the junction held 9 bases outside the gene matches. Germline V lookup: CDR1 LNHDA, CDR2 SQIVND (reference sequence). The CDR3 contains 19 residues. For the CDR3, the DNA is TGTGCCAGTAGTATAGAAGGGACAGGGACGCTATATAGCAATCAGCCCCAGCATTTT. Residues: CASSIEGTGTLYSNQPQHF.

This clone was observed a few times. The chain links TRBV7-2 to TRBJ2-3; 9 bases are a match to TRBD2. The V gene end was trimmed by 5 bases and the J gene end by 1 base; junction bases not matched to a gene: 10. The CDR3 extends over 17 amino acids. Germline V gene sequence: CDR1 SGHTA, CDR2 FQGNSA. For the CDR3, the DNA is TGTGCCAGCAGCCCTCAGGGCGGGAGGGCCGGCACAGATACGCAGTATTTT. It codes for CASSPQGGRAGTDTQYF. Full variable domain (missing parts from reference TRBV7-2 and TRBJ2-3): GAGVSQSPSNKVTEKGKDVELRCDPISGHTALYWYRQSLGQGLEFLIYFQGNSAPDKSGLPSDRFSAERTGGSVSTLTIQRTQQEDSAVYLCASSPQGGRAGTDTQYFGPGTRLTVL.

This clone showed up just a few times. Other DNA sequences in the sample encode the same CDR3. The CDR3 here is CASKTGGNQPQHF. For the CDR3, the DNA is TGTGCCAGCAAGACTGGGGGCAATCAGCCCCAGCATTTT. The chain is built from TRBV28 and TRBJ1-5, with no clear D. Germline-derived CDR1 and CDR2 are MDHEN and SYDVKM. The CDR3 consists of 13 residues. V was trimmed by 7 bases and J by 2 bases, leaving 9 bases between them.

This clone came up a few times. The rearrangement joins TRBV4-3 to TRBJ2-1, with D perhaps TRBD2 (6 bases). Trimming took 2 bases from V and 2 from J, leaving 13 bases between them. This CDR3 comprises 16 residues. Germline values: CDR1 LGHNA, CDR2 YSLEER. CDR3 amino acids: CASSQIRDSAYNEQFF. CDR3 DNA sequence: TGCGCCAGCAGCCAAATCCGGGACTCCGCCTACAATGAGCAGTTCTTC.

Only a few counts were recorded for this clone. The genes are TRBV4-3 and TRBJ2-6; 10 bases fit TRBD1. V was clipped by 4 bases and J by 2 bases; unmatched bases: 5. CDR1 LGHNA and CDR2 YSLEER come from the germline V gene. The CDR3 is made up of 17 amino acids. CDR3 sequence (DNA): TGCGCCAGCAGCCCCGGGACAGGGGAGACTGGGGCCAACGTCCTGACTTTC. Its protein product is CASSPGTGETGANVLTF.

The CDR3 DNA is TGTGCCAGCAGCTTCCGGGACAGAGTGAACGAGCAGTACTTC. It yields the protein CASSFRDRVNEQYF. V and J are TRBV7-2 and TRBJ2-7; 7 bases are shared with TRBD1. Germline assignment: CDR1 SGHTA and CDR2 FQGNSA. The J segment lost 5 bases and the V segment lost 3 bases, leaving 7 bases of the junction unmatched. CDR3 size: 14 residues.

This clone was detected a few times. The rearrangement links TRBV4-2 to TRBJ1-1, with D unresolved. The germline V gene encodes CDR1 LGHNA and CDR2 YNFKEQ. The germline V and J ends were trimmed by 4 bases and 6 bases, with 12 bases remaining between them. This CDR3 has 13 residues. CDR3 residues: CASSRILGAEAFF. CDR3 nucleotides: TGTGCCAGCAGCCGGATACTGGGCGCTGAAGCTTTCTTT.